Listed here are 22 T cell receptor beta chains from one sample, sequenced in a study of CD8 T cells in Susac syndrome. The RNA input was about 0.45 to 1 ug, and it was reverse transcribed with random hexamers. A single record per CDR3 protein comes from TCRdb applying MiXCR to the immunoSEQ multiplex PCR reads. The table has 110,000 or so distinct CDR3 sequences, around 95% seen once; the top ten hold about 0.089%. The sequencing sample was made of CD4+ T cells from PBMCs. The origin of the receptors is a human donor in good health.

The chain recombines TRBV7-9 with TRBJ1-4; D is uncertain. The V and J ends lost 1 base and 4 bases respectively, with 19 bases between them. Germline CDR1 SEHNR, CDR2 FQNEAQ (reference sequence). This CDR3 contains 18 residues. CDR3 amino acids: CASSLVRFRGEFNEKLFF. Written as DNA, the CDR3 is TGTGCCAGCAGCTTAGTACGGTTCCGAGGCGAATTTAATGAAAAACTGTTTTTT.

V gene TRBV20-1 combines with J gene TRBJ2-5, with unresolved D. Germline V gene data show CDR1 as DFQATT and CDR2 as SNEGSKA (reference sequence). The CDR3 has 11 amino acids. V lost 3 bases, J lost 3 bases, and 5 bases lay in between. CDR3 in amino acids: CSASMKETQYF. CDR3 DNA: TGCAGTGCTAGTATGAAAGAGACCCAGTACTTC.

The chain couples TRBV12-3 or TRBV12-4 to TRBJ1-2, with no clear D. V was clipped by 6 bases and J by 4 bases, with 18 bases between them. The CDR3 is made up of 15 amino acids. The CDR3 DNA follows: TGTGCCAGCAGACCTAATGATCGATCCGGCTATGGCTACACCTTC. Amino acids: CASRPNDRSGYGYTF.

V usage is TRBV18 and J usage is TRBJ2-5, with 8 positions matching TRBD2. The CDR3 extends over 15 amino acids. CDR1 and CDR2 from the germline V gene are KGHSH and LQKENI. J gave up 4 bases and V 2 bases, and 6 bases lay outside the gene matches. The CDR3 DNA follows: TGTGCCAGCTCACCAACCGGGAGGGCCGCAGAGACCCAGTACTTC. Translation: CASSPTGRAAETQYF.

The chain links TRBV3-1 to TRBJ2-5, with a tentative D call TRBD2 (6 bases). The V and J ends lost 0 bases and 2 bases respectively, with 10 bases between them. CDR1 and CDR2 from the germline V gene are LGHDT and YNNKEL (reference sequence). The CDR3 extends over 15 amino acids. In nucleotides, the CDR3 is TGTGCCAGCAGCCAAGATCCCGCGGGACAAGAGACCCAGTACTTC. It translates to CASSQDPAGQETQYF.

This clonotype was detected only once. J is TRBJ1-3 and V is TRBV25-1; no reliable D call. Germline V gene sequence: CDR1 MGHDK, CDR2 SYGVNS. This CDR3 has 17 amino acids. V lost 4 bases, J lost 0 bases, and 16 bases lay in between. The CDR3 loop is CASSALTDGDSGNTIYF. In nucleotides, the CDR3 is TGTGCCAGCAGTGCACTCACGGACGGGGACTCTGGAAACACCATATATTTT.

This clonotype was observed a few times. This chain connects TRBV30 to TRBJ2-7, with unresolved D. There are 11 residues in the CDR3. The germline V and J ends were trimmed by 2 bases and 6 bases, with 8 bases remaining between them. Germline V CDR1 and CDR2: GTSNPN, SVGIG (reference sequence). The CDR3 DNA reads TGTGCCTGGAGTATGCCTACCGAGCAGTACTTC. It is translated as CAWSMPTEQYF.

J is TRBJ2-7 and V is TRBV12-3 or TRBV12-4, with 13 bases aligning to TRBD2. After removal of 5 bases from V and 3 bases from J, the junction contained 4 bases not matched to a gene. CDR3 length: 15 residues. The CDR3 region is CASSPGLAGNYEQYF. In DNA, the CDR3 is TGTGCCAGCAGTCCGGGACTAGCGGGAAACTACGAGCAGTACTTC.

The V gene is TRBV5-4, the J gene TRBJ1-2; no reliable D call. CDR3 length equals 13 residues. The V and J ends lost 0 bases and 5 bases respectively, with 8 bases between them. The germline gives CDR1 SGHNT, CDR2 YYREEE (reference sequence). For the CDR3, the DNA is TGTGCCAGCAGCTTGGAAGGACCATATGGCTACACCTTC. Translation gives CASSLEGPYGYTF.

The rearrangement links TRBV18 to TRBJ2-7; D may be TRBD2 (5 bases). CDR3 length: 18 amino acids. The V end lost 4 bases, the J end lost 6 bases, and 28 bases lay between the germline ends. Looked up from germline, CDR1 is KGHSH and CDR2 is LQKENI. The CDR3 sequence: CASSREILSSLTVREQYF. The DNA of the CDR3 is TGTGCCAGCTCACGGGAGATCTTGTCTTCTCTTACGGTCCGCGAGCAGTACTTC. The variable domain in full, completed from reference TRBV18 and TRBJ2-7, reads NAGVMQNPRHLVRRRGQEARLRCSPMKGHSHVYWYRQLPEEGLKFMVYLQKENIIDESGMPKERFSAEFPKEGPSILRIQQVVRGDSAAYFCASSREILSSLTVREQYFGPGTRLTVT.

The chain carries TRBV2 and TRBJ2-1, with a possible D match to TRBD2 (6 bases). Germline V lookup: CDR1 SNHLY, CDR2 FYNNEI. Trimming shortened V by 7 bases and J by 5 bases, and 18 bases separated the two germline ends. The CDR3 covers 15 residues. CDR3 DNA: TGTGCCAGCATCGGCGGGACCTCTTCGAACAATGAGCAGTTCTTC. Its protein product is CASIGGTSSNNEQFF.

This chain connects TRBV5-1 to TRBJ2-7; the D gene is possibly TRBD2 (6 bases). Deletions cut 2 bases from V and 3 bases from J, with 6 bases between. Germline V CDR1 and CDR2: SGHRS, YFSETQ. The CDR3 covers 12 residues. The CDR3 DNA reads as TGCGCCAGCAGCTTTAGCGGCTACGAGCAGTACTTC. Translating it yields CASSFSGYEQYF.

The rearrangement joins TRBV2 to TRBJ1-1; maybe TRBD1 (5 bases). V lost 10 bases and J 6 bases, leaving 15 bases between the germline ends. Germline CDR1 reads SNHLY; CDR2 reads FYNNEI. This CDR3 is built from 12 residues. Here the CDR3 DNA reads TGTGCCACTCATCGGGGGTTCGCTGAAGCTTTCTTT. Translation: CATHRGFAEAFF.

The rearrangement joins TRBV20-1 to TRBJ1-5; 9 bases fit TRBD1. Germline V lookup: CDR1 DFQATT, CDR2 SNEGSKA (reference sequence). The V segment lost 6 bases and the J segment 3 bases; nucleotides outside the gene matches: 12. This CDR3 spans 16 amino acids. The CDR3 loop is CSAVGQGSSYNQPQHF. For the CDR3, the DNA is TGCAGTGCGGTAGGACAGGGGTCGTCCTACAATCAGCCCCAGCATTTT.

CDR3: CASSPGGTGTYEQYF. As DNA, the CDR3 is TGTGCCAGCAGTCCAGGCGGGACAGGGACCTACGAGCAGTACTTC. This chain connects TRBV12-3 or TRBV12-4 to TRBJ2-7; 9 positions agree with TRBD1. After removal of 5 bases from V and 2 bases from J, the junction contained 7 bases not matched to a gene. The CDR3 is 15 residues long.

In DNA, the CDR3 is TGTGCTAGTGTCCTCGCCGCGGGGGGGGTGGGGCACGAGCAGTACTTC. Encoded protein: CASVLAAGGVGHEQYF. The chain is built from TRBV12-5 and TRBJ2-7; 9 bases are shared with TRBD2. J gave up 5 bases and V 7 bases, and 15 bases lay outside the gene matches. CDR1 and CDR2 (germline): LGHNT, FRNRAP. This CDR3 comprises 16 residues.

This rearrangement joins TRBV29-1 to TRBJ2-3; D may be TRBD2 (6 bases). CDR3 length: 17 amino acids. Looked up from germline, CDR1 is SQVTM and CDR2 is ANQGSEA. CDR3 bases: TGCATCCTATCCGGCGGGACTCGACTACGAGAATCAGATACGCAGTATTTT. It codes for CILSGGTRLRESDTQYF.

Only one count was recorded for this clonotype. V usage is TRBV3-1 and J usage is TRBJ2-7, with 7 bases that match TRBD1. The germline gives CDR1 LGHDT, CDR2 YNNKEL (reference sequence). There are 15 residues in the CDR3. V lost 4 bases, J lost 8 bases, and 14 bases stayed unmatched. CDR3 nucleotide sequence: TGTGCCAGCAGCCCAGTGGGACAGCTCAAAAGTCAGCAGTACTTC. Translating gives CASSPVGQLKSQQYF.

This clonotype has only a few counts. The V gene is TRBV7-6, the J gene TRBJ2-3, with D unclear. The CDR3 sequence is 14 residues long. CDR1 and CDR2 from the germline V gene are SGHVS and FNYEAQ. V was pared by 0 bases and J by 0 bases, with 4 bases between. CDR3 in amino acids: CASSLADSTDTQYF. The CDR3 DNA follows: TGTGCCAGCAGCTTAGCGGACAGCACAGATACGCAGTATTTT.

This chain joins TRBV5-1 and TRBJ2-1; no clear D gene. Germline CDR1 SGHRS, CDR2 YFSETQ. The ends were cut back, 0 bases at V and 9 bases at J, with 13 bases in the middle. The CDR3 is 14 amino acids. The DNA of the CDR3 is TGCGCCAGCAGCTTGGCAGTACCGATCGTTGAGCAGTTCTTC. Translation: CASSLAVPIVEQFF.

The V call is TRBV28, the J call TRBJ1-5; D perhaps matches TRBD1 (6 bases). Trimming cost V 6 bases and J 2 bases, with 29 bases left between them. CDR3 length equals 20 residues. CDR1 and CDR2 (germline): MDHEN, SYDVKM. The CDR3 DNA reads TGTGCCAGCAGGGAAGGACAGATCCCGGTAGAAATTTCTGGCAATCAGCCCCAGCATTTT. Protein sequence: CASREGQIPVEISGNQPQHF.

The V call is TRBV11-1, the J call TRBJ2-5; D possibly matches TRBD1 or TRBD2 (5 bases each). This CDR3 is built from 14 residues. Germline-derived CDR1 and CDR2 are SGHAT and FQDESV (reference sequence). V was trimmed by 5 bases and J by 7 bases, leaving 17 bases between them. The CDR3 protein is CASSPGPRFWTQYF. In nucleotides, the CDR3 is TGTGCCAGCAGCCCGGGACCGAGATTCTGGACCCAGTACTTC.